A single sample is the source of the 20 T cell receptor beta chains below, sequenced in a study of OX40 agonist ivuxolimab in advanced cancers. Profiled with immunoSEQ multiplex PCR; TCRdb holds only in-frame clones, not every one. The profile shows some 100,000 clones, 75% to 95% of them singletons. Sample: CD4+ or CD8+ T cells sorted from blood, taken in a trial of the OX40 agonist ivuxolimab. The source is an adult with an advanced solid tumor such as melanoma, head and neck, liver or kidney cancer.

To note about this clone: This sample also contains other DNA sequences that code for the same CDR3. The chain combines TRBV5-8 with TRBJ1-5; unclear D gene. The ends were cut back, 0 bases at V and 7 bases at J, with 8 bases in the middle. The CDR3 has 13 amino acids. Germline CDR1 SGHTS, CDR2 YDEGEE. The CDR3 nucleotides are TGTGCCAGCAGCTTGGGAGGGCGGCAGCCCCAGCATTTT. Protein: CASSLGGRQPQHF.

Only one count was recorded for this clone. The V gene is TRBV5-5, the J gene TRBJ2-7, with TRBD2 as a possible D gene (5 bases). The germline CDR1 and CDR2 sequences are SGHKS and YYEKEE (reference sequence). Trimming removed 0 bases from V and 3 bases from J, with 10 bases in between. The CDR3 runs 14 residues. This CDR3 is CASSLVLVGYEQYF. The CDR3 nucleotides read TGTGCCAGCAGCTTGGTACTAGTCGGCTACGAGCAGTACTTC.

This chain joins TRBV6-1 and TRBJ2-7, with 11 bases lining up with TRBD1. The CDR3 has 15 residues. The trim removed 7 bases at V and 3 bases at J, leaving 8 bases unmatched. The germline V gene has CDR1 MNHNS and CDR2 SASEGT. CDR3 protein: CASTQGQGAIYEQYF. For the CDR3, the DNA is TGTGCCAGCACCCAAGGACAGGGGGCGATCTACGAGCAGTACTTC.

The rearrangement uses TRBV6-5 and TRBJ1-5; the D gene is possibly TRBD1 (5 bases). V was clipped by 2 bases and J by 3 bases, with 11 bases between them. The germline V gene encodes CDR1 MNHEY and CDR2 SVGAGI. The CDR3 sequence is 15 residues long. CDR3 amino acids: CASSYAGTFNQPQHF. DNA for the CDR3: TGTGCCAGCAGTTACGCCGGGACCTTCAATCAGCCCCAGCATTTT.

This chain uses TRBV4-2 with TRBJ2-1, with a tentative D call TRBD2 (5 bases). Germline CDR1 and CDR2: LGHNA and YNFKEQ. V lost 4 bases and J 4 bases, leaving 26 bases between the germline ends. The CDR3 runs 19 residues. CDR3 residues: CASSPSRESSGRLYNEQFF. As DNA, the CDR3 is TGTGCCAGCAGCCCTTCAAGGGAGTCCAGCGGCAGACTTTACAATGAGCAGTTCTTC.

The chain combines TRBV9 with TRBJ1-1; 8 nucleotides line up with TRBD1. The CDR3 spans 16 residues. The germline CDR1 and CDR2 sequences are SGDLS and YYNGEE. V gave up 3 bases and J gave up 4 bases; unmatched junction bases: 11. CDR3 coding DNA: TGTGCCAGCAGCGCCGGACAGGGTATAATCAGCACTGAAGCTTTCTTT. Residues: CASSAGQGIISTEAFF. The full variable domain, in which reference TRBV9 and TRBJ1-1 provide the parts outside the CDR3, is DSGVTQTPKHLITATGQRVTLRCSPRSGDLSVYWYQQSLDQGLQFLIQYYNGEERAKGNILERFSAQQFPDLHSELNLSSLELGDSALYFCASSAGQGIISTEAFFGQGTRLTVV.

The rearrangement uses TRBV18 and TRBJ2-7, with 9 bases fitting TRBD2. Germline CDR1 and CDR2: KGHSH and LQKENI. The CDR3 extends over 14 amino acids. The V and J ends lost 2 bases and 3 bases, in that order; junction bases with no gene match: 2. The CDR3, as DNA: TGTGCCAGCTCACCAGGCGGGAGGGTCTACGAGCAGTACTTC. Protein product: CASSPGGRVYEQYF.

The chain carries TRBV27 and TRBJ2-7; 9 bases map to TRBD2. The V and J ends lost 6 bases and 6 bases, in that order; junction bases with no gene match: 12. From germline, CDR1 is MNHEY and CDR2 SMNVEV (reference sequence). The CDR3 loop spans 15 amino acids. CDR3 DNA sequence: TGTGCCAGCAGCCCCGGGGTAGCGGGAGTACGCGAGCAGTACTTC. It is translated as CASSPGVAGVREQYF.

This clone appeared a single time. V is TRBV7-3 and J is TRBJ2-2; D is uncertain. CDR1 and CDR2 (germline): SGHTA, FQGTGA. V was clipped by 3 bases and J by 3 bases, with 2 bases between them. The CDR3 consists of 12 residues. The CDR3 here is CASSFYTGELFF. For the CDR3, the DNA is TGTGCCAGCAGCTTCTACACCGGGGAGCTGTTTTTT.

This chain joins TRBV7-6 and TRBJ2-6; 10 bases match TRBD1. This CDR3 contains 20 residues. Germline assignment: CDR1 SGHVS and CDR2 FNYEAQ. Germline trimming cut 4 bases from V and 1 base from J; bases unmatched to any gene: 13. The CDR3 DNA sequence: TGTGCCAGCAGCTCCATACTAAGCCCGGGACAGGGGTCTGGGGCCAACGTCCTGACTTTC. Residues: CASSSILSPGQGSGANVLTF.

The gene calls are TRBV5-1 and TRBJ2-7; D not certain. Germline V gives CDR1 SGHRS, CDR2 YFSETQ. The CDR3 loop spans 15 amino acids. The V end was cut by 0 bases, the J end by 1 base, with 11 bases between. This CDR3 reads CASSLGQAYSYEQYF. CDR3 in DNA: TGCGCCAGCAGCTTGGGACAAGCTTATTCCTACGAGCAGTACTTC.

This sequence joins TRBV7-8 and TRBJ2-7, with D maybe TRBD2 (6 bases). In germline, CDR1 is SGHVS, CDR2 FQNEAQ. V lost 7 bases to trimming and J lost 1 base, with 14 bases between them. The CDR3 is 14 residues long. DNA of the CDR3: TGTGCCAGCACTGAAGCGGGTATATCCTACGAGCAGTACTTC. Amino acid sequence: CASTEAGISYEQYF.

This chain joins TRBV9 and TRBJ2-2; 9 positions agree with TRBD2. The V gene end was trimmed by 0 bases and the J gene end by 2 bases; junction bases not matched to a gene: 5. CDR1 is SGDLS, CDR2 YYNGEE, per germline. This CDR3 is 17 amino acids long. As DNA, the CDR3 is TGTGCCAGCAGCGTAGCTCTGACTAGCGGAAACACCGGGGAGCTGTTTTTT. Its protein product is CASSVALTSGNTGELFF.

DNA for the CDR3: TGCAGTGCTCAAAGGAGTCAGCCCCAGCATTTT. Translating it yields CSAQRSQPQHF. This chain uses TRBV20-1 with TRBJ1-5; the D is unclear. CDR1 is DFQATT, CDR2 SNEGSKA, per germline (reference sequence). Trimming removed 5 bases at V and 6 bases at J, with 8 bases between. The CDR3 runs 11 residues.

J is TRBJ2-2 and V is TRBV18; D not certain. The CDR3 contains 13 residues. The ends were cut back, 5 bases at V and 5 bases at J, with 9 bases in the middle. Germline-derived CDR1 and CDR2 are KGHSH and LQKENI. This chain's CDR3 is CASSDSRTGELFF. The CDR3 region has the DNA TGTGCCAGCTCAGATTCTAGAACCGGGGAGCTGTTTTTT.

The chain combines TRBV5-5 with TRBJ2-1, with a tentative D call TRBD2 (5 bases). Germline V gene data show CDR1 as SGHKS and CDR2 as YYEKEE (reference sequence). CDR3 length: 16 residues. The V end lost 2 bases, the J end lost 8 bases, and 20 bases lay between the germline ends. DNA for the CDR3: TGTGCCAGCAGCTTTCGAGGGTTCCCCGCTTTGGATGAGCAGTTCTTC. Protein: CASSFRGFPALDEQFF. Variable domain in full (rest from reference TRBV5-5 and TRBJ2-1): DAGVTQSPTHLIKTRGQQVTLRCSPISGHKSVSWYQQVLGQGPQFIFQYYEKEERGRGNFPDRFSARQFPNYSSELNVNALLLGDSALYLCASSFRGFPALDEQFFGPGTRLTVL.

The rearrangement links TRBV7-2 to TRBJ1-1, with D unclear. V was clipped by 6 bases and J by 2 bases, with 16 bases between them. CDR1 and CDR2 (germline): SGHTA, FQGNSA. The CDR3 is 15 residues long. The CDR3 region has the DNA TGTGCCAGCAGTCCATTGGGCAGCATTAACACTGAAGCTTTCTTT. Residues: CASSPLGSINTEAFF.

This sequence joins TRBV7-8 and TRBJ2-3; 8 positions match TRBD1. The germline V gene encodes CDR1 SGHVS and CDR2 FQNEAQ. J gave up 1 base and V 5 bases, and 14 bases lay outside the gene matches. The CDR3 spans 18 residues. This CDR3 reads CASSLTWGRGPGTDTQYF. DNA of the CDR3: TGTGCCAGCAGCCTAACCTGGGGCAGGGGGCCTGGCACAGATACGCAGTATTTT.

The rearrangement joins TRBV7-2 to TRBJ2-3; D not certain. CDR3 length equals 16 residues. CDR1 SGHTA and CDR2 FQGNSA come from the germline V gene. Trimming took 5 bases from V and 0 from J, leaving 15 bases between them. CDR3 DNA sequence: TGTGCCAGCAGCCCCTCAGGACGTACGAGCACAGATACGCAGTATTTT. Translated: CASSPSGRTSTDTQYF.

CDR3: CASSLLYEQYF. The CDR3 region has the DNA TGTGCCAGCAGCTTACTCTACGAGCAGTACTTC. The V gene is TRBV7-2, the J gene TRBJ2-7, with D unclear. In germline, CDR1 is SGHTA, CDR2 FQGNSA. V was shortened by 2 bases and J by 3 bases, with 2 bases between the two germline ends. This CDR3 comprises 11 residues.